This note documents a single TCR beta chain sequence. The target antigen is unknown. The repertoire was sequenced with immunoSEQ multiplex PCR; TCRdb's copy has only in-frame clones and lacks some. The table has 18,000 or so clones, 80% to 90% seen once. The V and J ends lost 4 bases and 6 bases, in that order; junction bases with no gene match: 7. Germline-derived CDR1 and CDR2 are SGHNT and YYREEE (reference sequence). This CDR3 region has 15 residues. This specimen belongs to a study of T cells in narcolepsy. Whole-study results and caveats: No autoreactive T cell clone sequences appeared in some memory CD4+ repertoires. Same-patient CSF and blood CD4+ T cell clonotypes included HCRT-specific and TRIB2-specific autoreactive ones. Healthy controls reportedly lacked the autoreactive clonotypes serially found in patients' blood.

The TCR was taken from a human donor in good health. Input material: memory (CD45RA-) CD4+ T cells from blood. The gene calls are TRBV5-4 and TRBJ2-3; 11 bases fit TRBD2. The CDR3 nucleotides are TGTGCCAGCAGCCCCACTAGCGGGGGTCCGGATACGCAGTATTTT. Its protein is CASSPTSGGPDTQYF.